This is a list of T cell receptor beta chains from one sample in a study of CD4 T cells in relation to SARS-CoV-2 and coronaviruses. The repertoire was sequenced with immunoSEQ multiplex PCR; TCRdb's copy has only in-frame clones and lacks some. The table lists under 20,000 clones, roughly four fifths of them singletons. Their antigen targets remain unknown. Sequenced input: CD4+ T cells from PBMCs, cultured in vitro. Source of these receptors: a human donor in good health. CDR3s include the opening cysteine and the closing phenylalanine or tryptophan. The D gene is left open where the match is weak. For some rows the clone size is stated as once, few or many, or as a class when expanded; others skip it.

15 . TRBJ1-4 TRBV7-8 . CASRLIPRDNEKLFF TGTGCCAGCAGATTAATACCCCGGGACAATGAAAAACTGTTTTTT
13 once TRBJ2-3 TRBV9 . CTSSVGVPDTQYF TGTACCAGCAGCGTAGGTGTACCAGATACGCAGTATTTT
13 few TRBJ2-7 TRBV5-1 . CASSLGTEYEQYF TGCGCCAGCAGCTTGGGCACAGAATACGAGCAGTACTTC
13 few TRBJ1-2 TRBV5-6 TRBD1 CASSLKTGDGYTF TGTGCCAGCAGCTTGAAAACAGGGGATGGCTACACCTTC
15 . TRBJ2-7 TRBV2 . CASSEGDLLSGEQYF TGTGCCAGCAGTGAAGGGGACCTCCTGTCGGGCGAGCAGTACTTC
13 few TRBJ2-2 TRBV12-3/TRBV12-4 TRBD2 CASRGLAPGELFF TGTGCCAGCAGGGGACTAGCTCCCGGGGAGCTGTTTTTT
13 . TRBJ2-7 TRBV3-1/TRBV3-2 . CASSQGLRYEQYF TGTGCCAGCAGCCAGGGACTGAGATACGAGCAGTACTTC
16 . TRBJ2-7 TRBV9 TRBD1 CASSASGTGGRYEQYF TGTGCCAGCAGCGCCTCCGGGACAGGGGGCCGCTACGAGCAGTACTTC
14 . TRBJ1-4 TRBV7-2 TRBD1 CASSSYRGGEKLFF TGTGCCAGCAGCTCATACAGGGGTGGCGAAAAACTGTTTTTT
13 . TRBJ2-7 TRBV5-8 . CASRGTGYYEQYF TGTGCCAGCAGGGGTACCGGGTACTACGAGCAGTACTTC
15 . TRBJ2-1 TRBV18 TRBD2 CASSRGLAGDNEQFF TGTGCCAGCTCACGGGGACTAGCGGGAGATAATGAGCAGTTCTTC
11 few TRBJ2-1 TRBV7-9 . CASSLEGEQFF TGTGCCAGCAGCTTAGAGGGTGAGCAGTTCTTC
15 . TRBJ2-7 TRBV6-6 TRBD1 CASSYSGTAKREQYF TGTGCCAGCAGTTACTCGGGGACAGCCAAGAGGGAGCAGTACTTC
16 once TRBJ2-1 TRBV19 TRBD2 CASSKGLERLGDEQFF TGTGCCAGTAGTAAGGGACTAGAACGGCTGGGGGATGAGCAGTTCTTC
16 . TRBJ1-6 TRBV6-5 . CASSYSGGGRNSPLHF TGTGCCAGCAGTTACTCGGGCGGGGGCAGGAATTCACCCCTCCACTTT
16 . TRBJ1-3 TRBV28 . CASSFSRVRFGNTIYF TGTGCCAGCAGTTTTTCCAGGGTACGATTTGGAAACACCATATATTTT
15 . TRBJ2-6 TRBV9 . CASSVLAVGANVLTF TGTGCCAGCAGCGTACTGGCCGTCGGGGCCAACGTCCTGACTTTC
15 . TRBJ1-2 TRBV10-3 . CAIRDQGRMSYGYTF TGTGCCATCAGAGATCAGGGGCGCATGAGCTATGGCTACACCTTC
15 . TRBJ2-7 TRBV11-2 TRBD1 CASSLRDRESHEQYF TGTGCCAGCAGCTTACGGGACAGGGAATCCCACGAGCAGTACTTC
14 . TRBJ1-1 TRBV7-3 TRBD1 CASSLTGGNTEAFF TGTGCCAGCAGCCTAACAGGGGGGAACACTGAAGCTTTCTTT
14 large TRBJ1-2 TRBV24-1 TRBD1 CATSDRDRENGYTF TGTGCCACCAGTGATCGGGACAGGGAAAATGGCTACACCTTC
15 . TRBJ1-3 TRBV6-1 . CASSESGGSGNTIYF TGTGCCAGCAGTGAATCGGGAGGTTCTGGAAACACCATATATTTT
15 . TRBJ1-3 TRBV6-5 . CASRFSGDTGNTIYF TGTGCCAGCAGGTTTTCAGGGGATACTGGAAACACCATATATTTT
14 . TRBJ1-1 TRBV11-3 . CASSEGHANTEAFF TGTGCCAGCAGCGAGGGACATGCGAACACTGAAGCTTTCTTT
17 . TRBJ1-1 TRBV7-6 . CASSLAKLRGRNTEAFF TGTGCCAGCAGCTTAGCGAAGCTGAGGGGACGGAACACTGAAGCTTTCTTT
15 few TRBJ1-5 TRBV27 . CASSLSGGGYQPQHF TGTGCCAGCAGTTTATCGGGCGGCGGTTATCAGCCCCAGCATTTT
14 large TRBJ2-2 TRBV7-9 TRBD1 CASSPTGGRRELFF TGTGCCAGCAGCCCGACAGGGGGGCGGCGAGAGCTGTTTTTT
13 . TRBJ1-2 TRBV6-5 . CASSHTGLHGYTF TGTGCCAGCAGTCATACAGGACTCCATGGCTACACCTTC
14 few TRBJ1-1 TRBV4-1 . CASSLRHQNTEAFF TGCGCCAGCAGCCTCAGACACCAGAACACTGAAGCTTTCTTT
14 . TRBJ1-4 TRBV4-2 . CASSQGGEGEKLFF TGTGCCAGCAGCCAAGGAGGGGAGGGGGAAAAACTGTTTTTT
14 . TRBJ1-4 TRBV7-9 . CASSPGTSNEKLFF TGTGCCAGCAGCCCCGGCACATCTAATGAAAAACTGTTTTTT
14 . TRBJ2-3 TRBV18 . CASSPPTRSDTQYF TGTGCCAGCTCACCACCGACTCGATCAGATACGCAGTATTTT
14 . TRBJ1-5 TRBV25-1 . CASSPIYSNQPQHF TGTGCCAGCAGTCCAATCTATAGCAATCAGCCCCAGCATTTT
16 few TRBJ1-2 TRBV7-9 . CASSPARPGSNYGYTF TGTGCCAGCAGCCCAGCCCGGCCCGGGAGCAACTATGGCTACACCTTC
14 few TRBJ1-2 TRBV28 . CASSLLRANYGYTF TGTGCCAGCAGTTTACTCAGGGCGAACTATGGCTACACCTTC
14 . TRBJ2-5 TRBV19 . CASSIAAGQETQYF TGTGCCAGTAGTATAGCGGCAGGGCAAGAGACCCAGTACTTC